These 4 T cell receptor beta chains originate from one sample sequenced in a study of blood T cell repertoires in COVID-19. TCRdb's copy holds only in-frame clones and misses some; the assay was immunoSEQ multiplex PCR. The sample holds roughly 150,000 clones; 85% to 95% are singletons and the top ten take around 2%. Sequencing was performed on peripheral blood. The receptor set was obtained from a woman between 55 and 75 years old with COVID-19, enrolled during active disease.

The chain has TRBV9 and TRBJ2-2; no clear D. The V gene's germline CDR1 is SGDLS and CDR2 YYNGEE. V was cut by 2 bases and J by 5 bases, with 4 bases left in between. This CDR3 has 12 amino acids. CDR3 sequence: CASSVLTGELFF. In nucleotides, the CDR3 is TGTGCCAGCAGCGTCCTTACCGGGGAGCTGTTTTTT.

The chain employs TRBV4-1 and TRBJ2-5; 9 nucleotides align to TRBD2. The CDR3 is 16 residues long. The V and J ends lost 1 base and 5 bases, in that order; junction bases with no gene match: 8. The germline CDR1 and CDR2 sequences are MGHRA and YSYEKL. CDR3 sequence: CASSQGPAGGMETQYF. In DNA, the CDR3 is TGCGCCAGCAGCCAAGGGCCGGCGGGGGGGATGGAGACCCAGTACTTC.

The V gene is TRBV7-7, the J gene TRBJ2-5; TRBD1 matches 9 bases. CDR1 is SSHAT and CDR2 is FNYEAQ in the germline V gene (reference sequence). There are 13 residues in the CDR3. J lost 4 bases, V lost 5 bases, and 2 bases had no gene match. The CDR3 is CASSLDRGETQYF. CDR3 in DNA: TGTGCCAGCAGCCTGGACAGGGGAGAGACCCAGTACTTC.

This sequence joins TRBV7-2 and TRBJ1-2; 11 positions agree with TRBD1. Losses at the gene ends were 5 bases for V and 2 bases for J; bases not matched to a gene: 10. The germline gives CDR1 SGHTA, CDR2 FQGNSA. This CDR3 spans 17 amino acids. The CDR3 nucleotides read TGTGCCAGCAGCGCACGGCGTTGGGACAGGGGGAACTATGGCTACACCTTC. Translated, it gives CASSARRWDRGNYGYTF.